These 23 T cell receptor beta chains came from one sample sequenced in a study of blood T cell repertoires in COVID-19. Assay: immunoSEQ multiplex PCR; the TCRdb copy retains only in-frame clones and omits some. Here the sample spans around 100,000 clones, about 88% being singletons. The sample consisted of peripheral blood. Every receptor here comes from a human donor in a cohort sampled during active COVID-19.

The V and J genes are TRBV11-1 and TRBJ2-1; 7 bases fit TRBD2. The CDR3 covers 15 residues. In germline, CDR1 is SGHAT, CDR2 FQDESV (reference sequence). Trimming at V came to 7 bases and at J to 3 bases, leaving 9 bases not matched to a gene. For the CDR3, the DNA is TGTGCCAGCACCATAAACGGGGACTACTACAATGAGCAGTTCTTC. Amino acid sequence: CASTINGDYYNEQFF.

CDR3 protein: CSVHGGGSTDTQYF. CDR3 bases: TGCAGCGTTCATGGGGGGGGGTCCACAGATACGCAGTATTTT. The rearrangement links TRBV29-1 to TRBJ2-3; TRBD2 agrees at 7 bases. Germline V gene lookup returns CDR1 SQVTM and CDR2 ANQGSEA. CDR3 length: 14 amino acids. J gave up 2 bases and V 5 bases, and 7 bases lay outside the gene matches.

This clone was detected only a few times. In nucleotides, the CDR3 is TGCGCCAGCAGACTGGTCCCAGCGGGAGTCGACACCGGGGAGCTGTTTTTT. Protein product: CASRLVPAGVDTGELFF. V is TRBV10-1 and J is TRBJ2-2, with 8 bases aligning to TRBD2. The germline V gene has CDR1 WNHNN and CDR2 SYGVQD (reference sequence). Germline trimming cut 6 bases from V and 3 bases from J; bases unmatched to any gene: 12. The CDR3 contains 17 residues.

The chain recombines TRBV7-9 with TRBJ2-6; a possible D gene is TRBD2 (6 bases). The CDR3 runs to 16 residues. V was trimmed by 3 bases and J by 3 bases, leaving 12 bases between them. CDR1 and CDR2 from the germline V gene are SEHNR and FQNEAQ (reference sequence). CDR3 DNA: TGTGCCAGCAGCTTGCCCGGCGGGGATGGGGCCAACGTCCTGACTTTC. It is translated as CASSLPGGDGANVLTF. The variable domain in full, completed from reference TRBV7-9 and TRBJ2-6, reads DTGVSQNPRHKITKRGQNVTFRCDPISEHNRLYWYRQTLGQGPEFLTYFQNEAQLEKSRLLSDRFSAERPKGSFSTLEIQRTEQGDSAMYLCASSLPGGDGANVLTFGAGSRLTVL.

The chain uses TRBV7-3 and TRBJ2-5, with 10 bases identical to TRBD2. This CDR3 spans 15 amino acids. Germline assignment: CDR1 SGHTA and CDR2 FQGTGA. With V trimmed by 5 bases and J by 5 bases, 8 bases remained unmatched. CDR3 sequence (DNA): TGTGCCAGCAGCCCGAAGCGGGAGGGCCGGGAGACCCAGTACTTC. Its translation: CASSPKREGRETQYF.

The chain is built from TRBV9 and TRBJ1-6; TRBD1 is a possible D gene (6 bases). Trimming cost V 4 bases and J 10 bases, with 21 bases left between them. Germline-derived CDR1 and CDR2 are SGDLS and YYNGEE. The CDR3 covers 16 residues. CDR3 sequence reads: CASSPFMDSPYSPLHF. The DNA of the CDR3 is TGTGCCAGCAGCCCATTCATGGACAGTCCGTACTCACCCCTCCACTTT.

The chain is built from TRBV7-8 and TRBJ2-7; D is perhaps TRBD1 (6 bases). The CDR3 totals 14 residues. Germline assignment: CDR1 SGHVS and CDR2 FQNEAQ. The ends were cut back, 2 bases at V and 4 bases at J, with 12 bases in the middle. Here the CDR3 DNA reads TGTGCCAGCAGCTTAAGGGTGAGGGGGTACGAGCAGTACTTC. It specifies CASSLRVRGYEQYF.

The CDR3 DNA sequence: TGTGCCAGCAGTTCCCAATTAGGCAGGGGAGAATCCTACGAGCAGTACTTC. This gives the protein CASSSQLGRGESYEQYF. The gene calls are TRBV28 and TRBJ2-7; maybe TRBD1 (6 bases). The CDR3 consists of 17 residues. CDR1 and CDR2 from the germline V gene are MDHEN and SYDVKM. V was trimmed by 4 bases and J by 1 base, leaving 20 bases between them.

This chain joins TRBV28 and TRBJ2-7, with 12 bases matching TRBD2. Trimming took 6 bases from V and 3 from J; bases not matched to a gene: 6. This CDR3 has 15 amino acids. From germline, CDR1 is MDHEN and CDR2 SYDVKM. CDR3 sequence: CASRPTSGSYYEQYF. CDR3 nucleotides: TGTGCCAGCAGGCCGACTAGCGGGAGTTACTACGAGCAGTACTTC.

Here the CDR3 reads CASRIRVNTGELFF. In DNA, the CDR3 is TGTGCCAGTCGCATCAGGGTAAACACCGGGGAGCTGTTTTTT. This chain joins TRBV19 and TRBJ2-2; possible D gene TRBD1, 5 bases. Germline loops: CDR1 LNHDA, CDR2 SQIVND (reference sequence). Trimming pared 8 bases from V and 2 bases from J, leaving 12 bases between. The CDR3 is made up of 14 amino acids.

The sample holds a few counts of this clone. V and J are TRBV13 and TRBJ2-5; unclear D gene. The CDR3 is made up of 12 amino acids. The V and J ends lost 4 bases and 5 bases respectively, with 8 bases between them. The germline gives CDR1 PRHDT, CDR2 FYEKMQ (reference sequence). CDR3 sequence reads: CASSWSRETQYF. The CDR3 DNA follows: TGTGCCAGCAGCTGGAGCCGGGAGACCCAGTACTTC.

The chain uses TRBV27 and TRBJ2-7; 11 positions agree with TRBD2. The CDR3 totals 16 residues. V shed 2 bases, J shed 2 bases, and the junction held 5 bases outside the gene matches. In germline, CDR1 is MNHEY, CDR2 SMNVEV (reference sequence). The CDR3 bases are TGTGCCAGCAGTTTAGCTAGCGGGGGGTTCGCCTACGAGCAGTACTTC. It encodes CASSLASGGFAYEQYF.

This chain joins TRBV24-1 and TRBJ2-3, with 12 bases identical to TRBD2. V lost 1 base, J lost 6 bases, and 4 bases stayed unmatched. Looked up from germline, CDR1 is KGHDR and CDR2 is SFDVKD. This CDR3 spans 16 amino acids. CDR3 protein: CATSDFRLAGVDTQYF. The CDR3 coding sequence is TGTGCCACCAGTGATTTTAGACTAGCGGGAGTGGATACGCAGTATTTT.

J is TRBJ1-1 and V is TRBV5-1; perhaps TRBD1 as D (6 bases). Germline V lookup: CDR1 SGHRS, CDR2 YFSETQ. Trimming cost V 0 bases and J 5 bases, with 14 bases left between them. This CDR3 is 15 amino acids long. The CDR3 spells CASSLGPGEETEAFF. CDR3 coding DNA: TGCGCCAGCAGCTTGGGCCCAGGGGAAGAGACTGAAGCTTTCTTT.

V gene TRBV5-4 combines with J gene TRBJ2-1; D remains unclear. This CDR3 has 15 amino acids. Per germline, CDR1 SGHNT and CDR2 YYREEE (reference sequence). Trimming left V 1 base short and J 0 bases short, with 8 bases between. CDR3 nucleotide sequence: TGTGCCAGCAGCTTGAGCCGAAGCTCCTACAATGAGCAGTTCTTC. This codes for CASSLSRSSYNEQFF.

CDR3: CASSEGGQPQHF. CDR3 in DNA: TGTGCCAGCAGCGAGGGAGGGCAGCCCCAGCATTTT. This chain connects TRBV3-1 (or the pseudogene TRBV3-2) to TRBJ1-5; D not certain. Deletions cut 5 bases from V and 7 bases from J, with 9 bases between. Germline CDR1 LGHDT, CDR2 YNNKEL (reference sequence). The CDR3 loop spans 12 amino acids.

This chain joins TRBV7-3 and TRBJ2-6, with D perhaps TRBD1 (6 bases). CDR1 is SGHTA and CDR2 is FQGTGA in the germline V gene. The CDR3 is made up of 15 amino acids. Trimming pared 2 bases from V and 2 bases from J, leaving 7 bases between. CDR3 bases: TGTGCCAGCAGCTTACCAGGGGCTGGGGCCAACGTCCTGACTTTC. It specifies CASSLPGAGANVLTF.

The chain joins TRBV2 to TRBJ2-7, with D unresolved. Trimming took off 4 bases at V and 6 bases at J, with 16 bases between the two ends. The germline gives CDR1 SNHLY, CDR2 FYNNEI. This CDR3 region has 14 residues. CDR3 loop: CASSVVPDPREQYF. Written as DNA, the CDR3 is TGTGCCAGCAGTGTTGTCCCAGATCCTCGCGAGCAGTACTTC.

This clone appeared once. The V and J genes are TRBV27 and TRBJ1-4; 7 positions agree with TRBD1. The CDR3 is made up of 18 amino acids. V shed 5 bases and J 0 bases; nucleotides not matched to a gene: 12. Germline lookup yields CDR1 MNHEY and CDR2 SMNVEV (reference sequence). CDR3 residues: CASSRRRDSVATNEKLFF. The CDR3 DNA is TGTGCCAGCAGTCGGCGAAGGGACAGCGTCGCAACTAATGAAAAACTGTTTTTT.

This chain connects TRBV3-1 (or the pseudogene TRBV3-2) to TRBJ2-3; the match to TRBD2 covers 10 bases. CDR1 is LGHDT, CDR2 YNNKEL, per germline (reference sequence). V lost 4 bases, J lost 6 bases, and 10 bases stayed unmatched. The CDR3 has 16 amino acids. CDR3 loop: CASSPPAGGSGDTQYF. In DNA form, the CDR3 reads TGTGCCAGCAGCCCACCAGCGGGAGGGAGCGGCGATACGCAGTATTTT.

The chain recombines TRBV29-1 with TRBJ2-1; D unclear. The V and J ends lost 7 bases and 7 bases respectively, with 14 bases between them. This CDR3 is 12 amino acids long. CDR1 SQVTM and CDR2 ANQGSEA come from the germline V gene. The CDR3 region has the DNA TGCAGCGGACAAACGGCAACAAATGAGCAGTTCTTC. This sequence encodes CSGQTATNEQFF.

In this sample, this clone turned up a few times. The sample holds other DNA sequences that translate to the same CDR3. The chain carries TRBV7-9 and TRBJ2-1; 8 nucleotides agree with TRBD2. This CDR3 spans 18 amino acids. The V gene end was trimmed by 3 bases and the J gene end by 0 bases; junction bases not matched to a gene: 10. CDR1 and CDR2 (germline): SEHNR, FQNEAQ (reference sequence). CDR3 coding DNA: TGTGCCAGCAGCTTTCGCTTACGGGGGGGACTCTCCTACAATGAGCAGTTCTTC. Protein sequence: CASSFRLRGGLSYNEQFF.

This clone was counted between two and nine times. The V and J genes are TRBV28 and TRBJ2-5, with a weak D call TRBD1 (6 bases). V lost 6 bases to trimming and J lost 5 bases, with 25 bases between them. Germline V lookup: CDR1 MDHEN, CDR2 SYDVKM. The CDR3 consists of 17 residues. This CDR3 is CASSFSVSARGLETQYF. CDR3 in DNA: TGTGCCAGCAGCTTTAGCGTGTCGGCAAGGGGGTTGGAGACCCAGTACTTC.